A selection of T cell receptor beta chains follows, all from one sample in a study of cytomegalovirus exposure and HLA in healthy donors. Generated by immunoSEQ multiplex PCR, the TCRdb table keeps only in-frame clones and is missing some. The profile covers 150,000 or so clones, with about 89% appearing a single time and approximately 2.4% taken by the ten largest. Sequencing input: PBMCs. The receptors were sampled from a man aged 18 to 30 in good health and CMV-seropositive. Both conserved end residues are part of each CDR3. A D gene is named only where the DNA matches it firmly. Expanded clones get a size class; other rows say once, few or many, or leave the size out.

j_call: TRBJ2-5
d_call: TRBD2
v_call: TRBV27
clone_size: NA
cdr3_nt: TGTGCCAGCAGTCTACTAGCGGGATACGAAGAGACCCAGTACTTC
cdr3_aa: CASSLLAGYEETQYF

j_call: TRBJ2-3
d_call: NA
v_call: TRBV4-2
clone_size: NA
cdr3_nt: TGTGCCAGCAGCCAAGGAACTAGTGGCGCAGATACGCAGTATTTT
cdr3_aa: CASSQGTSGADTQYF

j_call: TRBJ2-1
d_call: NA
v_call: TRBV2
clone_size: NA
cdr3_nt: TGTGCCAGCAGTAGACAGGACCCGAGCTCCTACAATGAGCAGTTCTTC
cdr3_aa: CASSRQDPSSYNEQFF

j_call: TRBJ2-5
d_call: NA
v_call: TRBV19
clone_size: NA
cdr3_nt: TGTGCCAGTAGGAGGAGGCCCCAAGAGACCCAGTACTTC
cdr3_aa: CASRRRPQETQYF

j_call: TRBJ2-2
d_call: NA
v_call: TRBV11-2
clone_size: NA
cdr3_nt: TGTGCCAGCAGGGGCCCATCAGGGGAGCTGTTTTTT
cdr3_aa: CASRGPSGELFF

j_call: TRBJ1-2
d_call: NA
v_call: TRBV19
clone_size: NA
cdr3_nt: TGTGCCAGTAGTCTTCCGGGACTGGTCTATGGCTACACCTTC
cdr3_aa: CASSLPGLVYGYTF

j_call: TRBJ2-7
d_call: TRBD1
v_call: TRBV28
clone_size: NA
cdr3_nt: TGTGCCAGCACCCACGACAGGGGGCTATACGAGCAGTACTTC
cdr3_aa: CASTHDRGLYEQYF

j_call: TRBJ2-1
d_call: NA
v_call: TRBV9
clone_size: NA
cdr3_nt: TGTGCCAGCAGCGTCCTACTAGGAACCAATGAGCAGTTCTTC
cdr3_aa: CASSVLLGTNEQFF

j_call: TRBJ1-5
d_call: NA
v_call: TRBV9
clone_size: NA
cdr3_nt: TGTGCCAGCAGCCCGGGAGAAGATCAGCCCCAGCATTTT
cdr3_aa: CASSPGEDQPQHF

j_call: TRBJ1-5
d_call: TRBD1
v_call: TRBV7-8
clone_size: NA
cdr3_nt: TGTGCCAGCAGCCCCAGGGGGCCGGTCAATCAGCCCCAGCATTTT
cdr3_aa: CASSPRGPVNQPQHF

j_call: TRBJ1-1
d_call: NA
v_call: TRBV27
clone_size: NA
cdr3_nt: TGTGCCAGCAGTCCCCTAAGGGGAAAAATCGCTGAAGCTTTCTTT
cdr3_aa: CASSPLRGKIAEAFF

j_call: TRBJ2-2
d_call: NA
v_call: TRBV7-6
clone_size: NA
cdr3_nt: TGTGCCAGCAGCCTTGGCACAAACACCGGGGAGCTGTTTTTT
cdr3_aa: CASSLGTNTGELFF

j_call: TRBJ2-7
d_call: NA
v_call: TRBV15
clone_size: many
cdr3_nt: TGTGCCACCAGCAGAGATCGGGAGTCGGGGGTCCACTACGAGCAGTACTTC
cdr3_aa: CATSRDRESGVHYEQYF

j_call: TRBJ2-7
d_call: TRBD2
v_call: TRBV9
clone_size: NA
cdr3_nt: TGTGCCAGCAGCGTAGGTGGGACTAGCGCCGAGCAGTACTTC
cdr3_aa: CASSVGGTSAEQYF

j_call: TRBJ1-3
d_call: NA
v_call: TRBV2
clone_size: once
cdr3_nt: TGTGCCAGCAGTGCCACCAGCTCTGGAAACACCATATATTTT
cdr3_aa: CASSATSSGNTIYF

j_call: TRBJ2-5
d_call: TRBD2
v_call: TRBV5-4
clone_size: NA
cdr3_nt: TGTGCCAGCAGCTTTCGACTAGCGGAGGGTGAGACCCAGTACTTC
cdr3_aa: CASSFRLAEGETQYF

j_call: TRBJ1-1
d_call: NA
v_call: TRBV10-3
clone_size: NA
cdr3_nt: TGTGCCATCAGTGACAGTAATGGACGGGGAACCACTGAAGCTTTCTTT
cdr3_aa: CAISDSNGRGTTEAFF

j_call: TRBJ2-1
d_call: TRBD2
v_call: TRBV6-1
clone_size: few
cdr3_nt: TGTGCCAGCAGTGAGAGCGGGGGAGAATACAATGAGCAGTTCTTC
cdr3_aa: CASSESGGEYNEQFF

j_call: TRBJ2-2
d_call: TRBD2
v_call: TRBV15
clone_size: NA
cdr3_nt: TGTGCCACCAGCAGAGATTACGGGAGGCCCACCGGGGAGCTGTTTTTT
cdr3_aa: CATSRDYGRPTGELFF

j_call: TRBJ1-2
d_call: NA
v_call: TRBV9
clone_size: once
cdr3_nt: TGTGCCAGCAGCGTAGCTACGAAAGACTCCAGTGATGGCTACACCTTC
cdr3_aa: CASSVATKDSSDGYTF

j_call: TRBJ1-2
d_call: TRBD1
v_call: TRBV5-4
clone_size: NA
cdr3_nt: TGTGCCAGCAGCCAGGGACAGGGGGATAATTATGGCTACACCTTC
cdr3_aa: CASSQGQGDNYGYTF

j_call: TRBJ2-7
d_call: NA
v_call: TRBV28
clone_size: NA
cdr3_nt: TGTGCCAGCAGCCGGGTGGATCGGCGTAGCTCCTACGAGCAGTACTTC
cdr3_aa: CASSRVDRRSSYEQYF

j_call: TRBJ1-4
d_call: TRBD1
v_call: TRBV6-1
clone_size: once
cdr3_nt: TGTGCCAGCTCCAGGGGGCGCAATGAAAAACTGTTTTTT
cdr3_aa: CASSRGRNEKLFF

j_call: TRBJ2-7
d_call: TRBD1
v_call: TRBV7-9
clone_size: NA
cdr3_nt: TGTGCCAGCAGCTTCCGACAGGGGGCATCTTCCTACGAGCAGTACTTC
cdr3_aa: CASSFRQGASSYEQYF

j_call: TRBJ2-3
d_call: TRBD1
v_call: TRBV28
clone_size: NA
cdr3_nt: TGTGCCAGCAGTTTGACAGGGCGCACAGATACGCAGTATTTT
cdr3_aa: CASSLTGRTDTQYF

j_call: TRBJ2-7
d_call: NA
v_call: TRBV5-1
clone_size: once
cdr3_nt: TGCGCCAGCAGCGGGGCGGGCGGGGTAGGATCCTACGAGCAGTACTTC
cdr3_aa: CASSGAGGVGSYEQYF

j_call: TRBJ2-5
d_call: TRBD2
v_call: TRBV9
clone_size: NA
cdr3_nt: TGTGCCAGCAGTCAGAGGACTAGCGGGACGTGGGAGACCCAGTACTTC
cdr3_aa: CASSQRTSGTWETQYF

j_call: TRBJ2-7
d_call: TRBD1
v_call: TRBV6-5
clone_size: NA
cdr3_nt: TGTGCCAGCAGTTCCATAACCGGGACAGGCCTATACGAGCAGTACTTC
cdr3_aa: CASSSITGTGLYEQYF

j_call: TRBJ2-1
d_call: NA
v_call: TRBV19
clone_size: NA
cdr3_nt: TGTGCCAGTAGTATATTGGTGAGCTCCTACAATGAGCAGTTCTTC
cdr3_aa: CASSILVSSYNEQFF

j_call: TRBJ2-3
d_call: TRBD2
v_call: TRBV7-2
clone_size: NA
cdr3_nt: TGTGCCACCTCTAGGACTAGCGGTACAGATACGCAGTATTTT
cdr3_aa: CATSRTSGTDTQYF

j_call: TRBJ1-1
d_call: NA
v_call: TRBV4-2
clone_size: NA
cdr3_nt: TGTGCCAGCAGCCGTGACTATAACACTGAAGCTTTCTTT
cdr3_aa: CASSRDYNTEAFF

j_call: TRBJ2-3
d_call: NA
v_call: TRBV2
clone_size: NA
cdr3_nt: TGTGCCAGCTTGGGGGGGCCAAGCACAGATACGCAGTATTTT
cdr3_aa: CASLGGPSTDTQYF

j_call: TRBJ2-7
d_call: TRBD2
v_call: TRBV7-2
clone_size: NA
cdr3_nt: TGTGCCAGCAGCTTACTAGCGGGGGGTCGGTCCTACGAGCAGTACTTC
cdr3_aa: CASSLLAGGRSYEQYF

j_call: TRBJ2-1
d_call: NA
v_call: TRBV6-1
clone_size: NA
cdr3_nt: TGTGCCAGCAGTGAAGGTCCGGTCCAGTTCTTC
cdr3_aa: CASSEGPVQFF

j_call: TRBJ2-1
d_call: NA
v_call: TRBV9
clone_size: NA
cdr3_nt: TGTGCCAGCAGCGTAGGAGGGGGAGATTACAATGAGCAGTTCTTC
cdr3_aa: CASSVGGGDYNEQFF

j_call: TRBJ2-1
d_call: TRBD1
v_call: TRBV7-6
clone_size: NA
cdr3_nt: TGTGCCAGCAGCTCGAACAGGGGGCCCTCTTCTAGATACAATGAGCAGTTCTTC
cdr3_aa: CASSSNRGPSSRYNEQFF

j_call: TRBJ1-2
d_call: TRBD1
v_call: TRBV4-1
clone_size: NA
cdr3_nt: TGCGCCAGCAGCCCCTTCGAGACAGGGAAAATGTTGGGCTACACCTTC
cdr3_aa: CASSPFETGKMLGYTF

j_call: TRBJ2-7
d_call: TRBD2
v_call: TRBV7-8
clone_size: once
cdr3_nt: TGTGCCAGCAGCGCCCGGACTAGCGGGAGCTACGAGCAGTACTTC
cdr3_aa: CASSARTSGSYEQYF

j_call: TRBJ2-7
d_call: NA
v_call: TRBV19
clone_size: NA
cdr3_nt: TGTGCCAGTAGTCAACAGGCCCGATGGGATTACGAGCAGTACTTC
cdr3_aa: CASSQQARWDYEQYF

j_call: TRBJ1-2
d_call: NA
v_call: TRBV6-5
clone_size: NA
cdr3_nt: TGTGCCAGCAGTACAACAGGGTATGGCTACACCTTC
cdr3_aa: CASSTTGYGYTF

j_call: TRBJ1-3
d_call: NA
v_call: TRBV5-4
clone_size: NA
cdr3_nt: TGTGCCAGCAGCTTGGAGGGGGACGTGGCTGGAAACACCATATATTTT
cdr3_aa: CASSLEGDVAGNTIYF

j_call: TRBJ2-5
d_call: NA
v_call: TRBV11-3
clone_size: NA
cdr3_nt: TGTGCCAGCAGCAGCAGGACAGATCGGGAGACCCAGTACTTC
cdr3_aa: CASSSRTDRETQYF